Following are 5 T cell receptor beta chains from one sample sequenced in a study of T cells in Graves' hyperthyroidism and ophthalmopathy. The source material, RNA transcripts, was used to amplify TCR beta CDR3 regions. When the TCR CDR3 underwent first-round RT-PCR, the HTBI primer set was used. TCRdb reanalysed the multiplex PCR reads using MiXCR and keeps one entry per CDR3 protein. The table shows approximately 400,000 distinct CDR3 sequences, with about 14% occurring only once. Sequencing was performed on blood. The receptors shown here come from a woman aged 60-75 years with Graves' hyperthyroidism.

This clonotype was detected only a few times. The CDR3 reads CAGIGQAEPGYTF. Written as DNA, the CDR3 is TGTGCCGGGATAGGACAGGCGGAGCCTGGCTACACCTTC. V is TRBV2 and J is TRBJ1-2, with TRBD1 matching 7 bases. Germline CDR1 SNHLY, CDR2 FYNNEI. The CDR3 length is 13 residues. Unmatched junction bases numbered 13, after V lost 11 bases and J lost 7 bases.

This clonotype has a count of ten or more. V and J are TRBV27 and TRBJ1-4; D remains unclear. Germline V gene sequence: CDR1 MNHEY, CDR2 SMNVEV (reference sequence). CDR3 size: 14 residues. V lost 2 bases and J lost 8, with 12 bases in between. CDR3 DNA: TGTGCCAGCAGTTTACATGGACGTGGCGAAAAACTGTTTTTT. It is translated as CASSLHGRGEKLFF.

This clonotype came up many times. The chain links TRBV3-1 to TRBJ2-7; D is possibly TRBD2 (5 bases). Trimming removed 3 bases from V and 5 bases from J, with 8 bases in between. This CDR3 contains 12 residues. Germline loops: CDR1 LGHDT, CDR2 YNNKEL (reference sequence). For the CDR3, the DNA is TGTGCCAGCAGCCAGGTTAGCGACGAGCAGTACTTC. Amino acid sequence: CASSQVSDEQYF.

With regard to this clonotype: A read error may explain this, as a much larger clone is one base away. This chain connects TRBV12-3 or TRBV12-4 to TRBJ2-7, with TRBD2 matching 9 bases. The trim removed 5 bases at V and 4 bases at J, leaving 3 bases unmatched. This CDR3 has 13 amino acids. CDR3 region: CASSDSGSYEQYF. As DNA, the CDR3 is TGTGCCAGCAGTGATAGCGGGAGTTACGAGCAGTACTTC.

At least ten counts were recorded for this clonotype. The CDR3 DNA is TGTGCCAGCAGTCGGGACTCCGATATGTCGAACTATGGCTACACCTTC. Its protein is CASSRDSDMSNYGYTF. The chain joins TRBV27 to TRBJ1-2, with D possibly being TRBD1 (5 bases). The V gene's germline CDR1 is MNHEY and CDR2 SMNVEV (reference sequence). This CDR3 has 16 residues. V shed 5 bases and J shed 2 bases, with 18 bases lying between them.